Below are 25 T cell receptor beta chains sequenced from a single sample in a study of T cell responses to AZD1222 COVID-19 vaccine. Here immunoSEQ multiplex PCR was the method, and the copy in TCRdb shows in-frame clones only, minus some. The profile shows about 110,000 clones, around 90% of them singletons. Sequencing was performed on peripheral blood, taken on day 0 of MenACWY control vaccination. The receptors were sampled from an adult in good health.

The genes are TRBV28 and TRBJ2-5; D perhaps matches TRBD1 (8 bases). The CDR3 is made up of 18 amino acids. Per germline, CDR1 MDHEN and CDR2 SYDVKM. Trimming left V 2 bases short and J 2 bases short, with 21 bases between. The DNA of the CDR3 is TGTGCCAGCAGTTTAAGACAGGGGAGGGGGCTAAATCAAGAGACCCAGTACTTC. Translated: CASSLRQGRGLNQETQYF. Complete variable domain (other parts from reference TRBV28 and TRBJ2-5): DVKVTQSSRYLVKRTGEKVFLECVQDMDHENMFWYRQDPGLGLRLIYFSYDVKMKEKGDIPEGYSVSREKKERFSLILESASTNQTSMYLCASSLRQGRGLNQETQYFGPGTRLLVL.

The chain uses TRBV7-9 and TRBJ1-4; 7 nucleotides line up with TRBD1. The CDR3 is made up of 15 amino acids. V gave up 4 bases and J gave up 6 bases; unmatched junction bases: 8. Germline lookup yields CDR1 SEHNR and CDR2 FQNEAQ (reference sequence). Here the CDR3 reads CASSSLQGLHEKLFF. CDR3 nucleotides: TGTGCCAGCAGCTCGTTACAGGGGTTGCATGAAAAACTGTTTTTT.

The gene calls are TRBV6-2 or TRBV6-3 and TRBJ1-2; D possibly corresponds to TRBD1 (5 bases). The CDR3 extends over 14 amino acids. Trimming cost V 2 bases and J 4 bases, with 11 bases left between them. In germline, CDR1 is MNHEY, CDR2 SVGEGT. CDR3 sequence: CASSYGAGSYGYTF. The DNA for the CDR3 is TGTGCCAGCAGTTACGGCGCAGGGTCCTATGGCTACACCTTC.

The chain is built from TRBV4-3 and TRBJ2-7; D remains unclear. V shed 1 base and J shed 0 bases, with 7 bases lying between them. CDR1 LGHNA and CDR2 YSLEER come from the germline V gene. The CDR3 consists of 14 residues. The CDR3 bases are TGCGCCAGCAGCCAAGGGGCGAGCTCCTACGAGCAGTACTTC. The encoded protein is CASSQGASSYEQYF.

V and J are TRBV28 and TRBJ1-5; D remains unclear. V was trimmed by 6 bases and J by 0 bases, leaving 6 bases between them. This CDR3 has 13 residues. Per germline, CDR1 MDHEN and CDR2 SYDVKM. The CDR3 spells CASRINSNQPQHF. DNA for the CDR3: TGTGCCAGCAGGATTAATAGCAATCAGCCCCAGCATTTT.

V and J are TRBV5-5 and TRBJ2-7; tentatively, D is TRBD1 (5 bases). With 0 bases removed from V and 2 bases from J, the gap between germline ends came to 12 bases. CDR1 and CDR2 from the germline V gene are SGHKS and YYEKEE (reference sequence). This CDR3 is 15 amino acids long. For the CDR3, the DNA is TGTGCCAGCAGCTTGGTTTGGTCAGGGACCTACGAGCAGTACTTC. This codes for CASSLVWSGTYEQYF.

The J gene is TRBJ1-4, the V gene TRBV3-1 (or the pseudogene TRBV3-2), with D possibly being TRBD1 (6 bases). The germline V gene encodes CDR1 LGHDT and CDR2 YNNKEL (reference sequence). The CDR3 length is 17 residues. Trimming took 3 bases from V and 5 from J, leaving 19 bases between them. Here the CDR3 reads CASSQSHSGTFNEKLFF. In DNA, the CDR3 is TGTGCCAGCAGCCAGAGCCATTCCGGGACATTCAATGAAAAACTGTTTTTT.

This clone was seen a few times. The V call is TRBV6-5, the J call TRBJ1-5; perhaps TRBD1 as D (6 bases). CDR3 length equals 13 residues. V shed 6 bases and J shed 11 bases, with 17 bases lying between them. Germline CDR1 reads MNHEY; CDR2 reads SVGAGI. CDR3 in amino acids: CASRRGTAVAQHF. CDR3 coding DNA: TGTGCCAGCAGGAGGGGGACCGCCGTGGCCCAGCATTTT.

The CDR3 DNA sequence: TGCAGTGCCAGGGGGGCCGGGGAGCTGTTTTTT. It translates to CSARGAGELFF. This chain connects TRBV20-1 to TRBJ2-2; a possible D gene is TRBD1 (7 bases). V dropped 6 bases and J dropped 6 bases, with 8 bases sitting between them. Per germline, CDR1 DFQATT and CDR2 SNEGSKA (reference sequence). CDR3 size: 11 residues.

This chain connects TRBV30 to TRBJ1-5; possibly TRBD1 for D (6 bases). The V end was cut by 2 bases, the J end by 10 bases, with 9 bases between. The germline gives CDR1 GTSNPN, CDR2 SVGIG (reference sequence). CDR3 length: 11 residues. For the CDR3, the DNA is TGTGCCTGGAGTCAAGGGGGTCCCCAGCATTTT. It specifies CAWSQGGPQHF.

This clone was recorded once. The V gene is TRBV4-1, the J gene TRBJ2-3; the D gene is possibly TRBD2 (6 bases). Germline V gene lookup returns CDR1 MGHRA and CDR2 YSYEKL. The CDR3 contains 13 residues. Here the CDR3 reads CGSGERVTDTQYF. The CDR3 nucleotides read TGCGGTTCGGGGGAGCGGGTCACAGATACGCAGTATTTT.

There are a few counts of this clone. The J gene is TRBJ1-1, the V gene TRBV7-9; 9 bases agree with TRBD1. The V and J ends lost 5 bases and 4 bases, in that order; junction bases with no gene match: 5. In germline, CDR1 is SEHNR, CDR2 FQNEAQ (reference sequence). The CDR3 totals 14 residues. CDR3 in amino acids: CASSRTGEFTEAFF. Written as DNA, the CDR3 is TGTGCCAGCAGCCGGACAGGGGAATTCACTGAAGCTTTCTTT. Full variable domain (outside the CDR3, taken from reference TRBV7-9 and TRBJ1-1): DTGVSQNPRHKITKRGQNVTFRCDPISEHNRLYWYRQTLGQGPEFLTYFQNEAQLEKSRLLSDRFSAERPKGSFSTLEIQRTEQGDSAMYLCASSRTGEFTEAFFGQGTRLTVV.

This chain connects TRBV5-1 to TRBJ2-7, with 7 positions matching TRBD1. The CDR3 covers 16 residues. With V trimmed by 5 bases and J by 0 bases, 11 bases remained unmatched. Germline values: CDR1 SGHRS, CDR2 YFSETQ. CDR3 sequence reads: CASSRGPLGSSYEQYF. DNA for the CDR3: TGCGCCAGCAGTAGGGGGCCCCTTGGGAGCTCCTACGAGCAGTACTTC.

This clone was observed a single time. This chain joins TRBV18 and TRBJ1-1; the match to TRBD1 covers 9 bases. The V gene's germline CDR1 is KGHSH and CDR2 LQKENI. This CDR3 region has 16 residues. Trimming at V came to 0 bases and at J to 3 bases, leaving 5 bases not matched to a gene. CDR3 region: CASSPPDRGGDTEAFF. Written as DNA, the CDR3 is TGTGCCAGCTCACCACCGGACAGGGGAGGGGACACTGAAGCTTTCTTT.

In DNA form, the CDR3 reads TGTGCCACCAGTGATACGCGGACAGGGGGCTTTGGAGAGACCCAGTACTTC. It translates to CATSDTRTGGFGETQYF. The chain links TRBV24-1 to TRBJ2-5, with 11 bases aligning to TRBD1. The length of the CDR3 is 17 residues. Germline CDR1 KGHDR, CDR2 SFDVKD. Trimming removed 3 bases from V and 4 bases from J; junction bases left unmatched: 9.

The genes are TRBV9 and TRBJ2-3; 8 nucleotides align to TRBD2. Germline CDR1 and CDR2: SGDLS and YYNGEE. The CDR3 spans 16 residues. Unmatched junction bases numbered 3, after V lost 0 bases and J lost 0 bases. The CDR3 is CASSVGSGSSTDTQYF. The CDR3 coding sequence is TGTGCCAGCAGCGTAGGGAGCGGGAGTAGCACAGATACGCAGTATTTT.

This clone was seen just once. The chain combines TRBV15 with TRBJ2-1; D not resolved. V was trimmed by 5 bases and J by 2 bases, leaving 7 bases between them. The germline gives CDR1 LNHNV, CDR2 YYDKDF (reference sequence). This CDR3 has 13 amino acids. The CDR3 bases are TGTGCCACCAGCTTTGCCGCCTACAATGAGCAGTTCTTC. As protein: CATSFAAYNEQFF.

The rearrangement uses TRBV11-3 and TRBJ2-2, with D perhaps assigned TRBD1 or TRBD2 (5 bases each). The V gene's germline CDR1 is SGHNT and CDR2 YENEEA. Trimming took 8 bases from V and 5 from J, leaving 15 bases between them. The CDR3 spans 14 residues. CDR3 loop: CASRRDGWTGELFF. The DNA for the CDR3 is TGTGCCAGCCGACGGGACGGCTGGACCGGGGAGCTGTTTTTT.

Note on this clone: In the same sample, other DNA sequences code for this CDR3. The V call is TRBV5-1, the J call TRBJ1-1; D not certain. CDR1 SGHRS and CDR2 YFSETQ come from the germline V gene. The V gene lost 0 bases and the J gene lost 1 base, with 7 bases spanning the gap. This CDR3 is 14 amino acids long. DNA for the CDR3: TGCGCCAGCAGCTTGGGACAAGCGAACACTGAAGCTTTCTTT. This encodes CASSLGQANTEAFF. Filled out from reference TRBV5-1 and TRBJ1-1, the complete variable domain reads KAGVTQTPRYLIKTRGQQVTLSCSPISGHRSVSWYQQTPGQGLQFLFEYFSETQRNKGNFPGRFSGRQFSNSRSEMNVSTLELGDSALYLCASSLGQANTEAFFGQGTRLTVV.

The chain joins TRBV28 to TRBJ1-2; tentative D call: TRBD1 (5 bases). V lost 4 bases to trimming and J lost 5 bases, with 8 bases between them. Looked up from germline, CDR1 is MDHEN and CDR2 is SYDVKM. The CDR3 consists of 12 residues. The CDR3 sequence is CASSSGGYGYTF. The CDR3 DNA follows: TGTGCCAGCAGTTCGGGGGGTTATGGCTACACCTTC.

The CDR3 protein is CARVTGRDTIYF. CDR3 nucleotides: TGTGCCAGGGTGACAGGGCGAGACACCATATATTTT. The rearrangement uses TRBV6-5 and TRBJ1-3; TRBD1 matches at 7 bases. The junction had 7 bases not matched to a gene; V was cut back by 9 bases and J by 8 bases. The CDR3 covers 12 residues. Germline V lookup: CDR1 MNHEY, CDR2 SVGAGI.

The V gene is TRBV29-1, the J gene TRBJ2-7, with a tentative D call TRBD1 (6 bases). V lost 8 bases, J lost 3 bases, and 20 bases lay in between. Per germline, CDR1 SQVTM and CDR2 ANQGSEA. CDR3 size: 14 residues. CDR3: CSRRRTQGGYEQYF. The CDR3 bases are TGCAGCCGTCGGAGAACACAAGGGGGCTACGAGCAGTACTTC.

This chain connects TRBV6-5 to TRBJ2-7; 8 nucleotides align to TRBD1. V dropped 8 bases and J dropped 2; count of bases not matched to a gene: 8. There are 14 residues in the CDR3. The germline CDR1 and CDR2 sequences are MNHEY and SVGAGI. The CDR3 sequence is CASSAPRGPYEQYF. DNA for the CDR3: TGTGCCAGCTCGGCCCCCAGGGGGCCCTACGAGCAGTACTTC.

The V call is TRBV2, the J call TRBJ2-5, with D perhaps matching TRBD1 or TRBD2 (5 bases each). The CDR3 spans 15 residues. V was trimmed by 5 bases and J by 5 bases, leaving 18 bases between them. CDR1 and CDR2 (germline): SNHLY, FYNNEI. CDR3 sequence reads: CASSYTTGKGETQYF. Written as DNA, the CDR3 is TGTGCCAGCAGTTATACGACGGGAAAGGGGGAGACCCAGTACTTC. The entire variable domain, with the rest obtained from reference TRBV2 and TRBJ2-5, is as follows: EPEVTQTPSHQVTQMGQEVILRCVPISNHLYFYWYRQILGQKVEFLVSFYNNEISEKSEIFDDQFSVERPDGSNFTLKIRSTKLEDSAMYFCASSYTTGKGETQYFGPGTRLLVL.

This chain joins TRBV7-2 and TRBJ2-2, with TRBD2 matching 8 bases. CDR1 and CDR2 (germline): SGHTA, FQGNSA. This CDR3 has 16 residues. The junction had 9 bases not matched to a gene; V was cut back by 5 bases and J by 4 bases. The CDR3 protein is CASSPGGALGTGELFF. The CDR3 DNA is TGTGCCAGCAGCCCGGGGGGGGCACTAGGCACCGGGGAGCTGTTTTTT.